This record looks at one TCR beta chain sequence and its context. No antigen is known for it. Only in-frame clones appear in the TCRdb table, and some are missing; sequencing was by immunoSEQ multiplex PCR. The repertoire has tens of thousands of clones, roughly four fifths of them found once; the top ten carry around 7%. The sample belongs to a study of glioma-infiltrating T cells after dendritic cell vaccination. The study, taken as a whole, reports: TCR clonality showed no direct relationship with survival.

Germline CDR1 is LNHDA and CDR2 is SQIVND (reference sequence). V was trimmed by 2 bases and J by 3 bases, leaving 13 bases between them. This CDR3 region has 15 residues. Regarding time point: after dendritic cell vaccination, including at tumor progression/relapse. The input for sequencing was blood, taken after dendritic cell vaccination. This TCR was recovered from a human donor with glioblastoma. This chain connects TRBV19 to TRBJ1-2, with D perhaps TRBD1 (6 bases). CDR3 loop: CASSILAGADYGYTF. CDR3 sequence (DNA): TGTGCCAGTAGTATATTGGCGGGGGCGGACTATGGCTACACCTTC. Together with reference TRBV19 and TRBJ1-2, the CDR3 gives the full variable domain: DGGITQSPKYLFRKEGQNVTLSCEQNLNHDAMYWYRQDPGQGLRLIYYSQIVNDFQKGDIAEGYSVSREKKESFPLTVTSAQKNPTAFYLCASSILAGADYGYTFGSGTRLTVV.